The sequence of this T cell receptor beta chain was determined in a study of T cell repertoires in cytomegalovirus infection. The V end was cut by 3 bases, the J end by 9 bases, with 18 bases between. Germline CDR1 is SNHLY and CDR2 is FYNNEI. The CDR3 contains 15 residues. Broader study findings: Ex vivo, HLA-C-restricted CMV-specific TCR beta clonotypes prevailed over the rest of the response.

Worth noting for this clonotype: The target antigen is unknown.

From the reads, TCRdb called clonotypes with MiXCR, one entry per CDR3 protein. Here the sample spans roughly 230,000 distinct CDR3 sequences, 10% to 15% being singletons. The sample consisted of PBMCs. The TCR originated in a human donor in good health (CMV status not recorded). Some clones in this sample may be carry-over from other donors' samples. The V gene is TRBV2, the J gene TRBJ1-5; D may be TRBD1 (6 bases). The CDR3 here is CASSDTGARGAPQHF. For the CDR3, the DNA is TGTGCCAGCAGTGATACGGGGGCGCGGGGAGCGCCCCAGCATTTT. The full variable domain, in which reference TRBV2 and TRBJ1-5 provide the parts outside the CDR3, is EPEVTQTPSHQVTQMGQEVILRCVPISNHLYFYWYRQILGQKVEFLVSFYNNEISEKSEIFDDQFSVERPDGSNFTLKIRSTKLEDSAMYFCASSDTGARGAPQHFGDGTRLSIL.